The rows below give T cell receptor beta chains drawn from one sample of a study of chemoradiotherapy in HPV16-positive cancers. Assay: immunoSEQ multiplex PCR; the TCRdb copy retains only in-frame clones and omits some. Altogether 12,000 to 15,000 clones are present, roughly 91% being singletons, with the ten largest covering less than 3%. Sample: blood, taken from a patient who underwent chemoradiotherapy. Receptor source: a human donor with HPV-associated anogenital cancer. Each CDR3 is given with its conserved first and last residue. A D gene is named only where the DNA matches it firmly. Size tells how often a clone was seen (once, few, many) or the class of an expanded clone, and some rows leave it out.

>.|.|TRBJ1-1|TRBV30
CAWRPHGGTEAFF
TGTGCCTGGAGGCCCCACGGGGGCACTGAAGCTTTCTTT
>.|.|TRBJ1-1|TRBV5-1
CASSFQVNTEAFF
TGCGCCAGCAGCTTTCAGGTGAACACTGAAGCTTTCTTT
>once|TRBD2|TRBJ2-7|TRBV2
CASSEVARGEAGRHEQYF
TGTGCCAGCAGTGAAGTTGCCCGGGGGGAGGCGGGAAGACACGAGCAGTACTTC
>.|.|TRBJ2-5|TRBV20-1
CSRQGGETQYF
TGCAGTCGGCAGGGTGGAGAGACCCAGTACTTC
>.|TRBD1|TRBJ2-7|TRBV25-1
CASSGGQGITSRYEQYF
TGTGCCAGCAGTGGCGGACAGGGGATAACATCCCGTTACGAGCAGTACTTC
>few|.|TRBJ2-6|TRBV30
CAWSRLGSGANVLTF
TGTGCCTGGAGTCGCCTGGGGTCTGGGGCCAACGTCCTGACTTTC
>once|.|TRBJ1-1|TRBV30
CAWRAFDRLNTEAFF
TGTGCCTGGAGAGCCTTTGACAGGTTGAACACTGAAGCTTTCTTT
>.|.|TRBJ1-1|TRBV19
CASSITGARTEAFF
TGTGCCAGTAGTATTACGGGGGCAAGGACTGAAGCTTTCTTT
>.|.|TRBJ2-7|TRBV5-1
CASSHVAHEQYF
TGCGCCAGCAGCCACGTTGCTCACGAGCAGTACTTC
>.|TRBD1|TRBJ2-1|TRBV9
CASSVEQGAANEQFF
TGTGCCAGCAGCGTAGAGCAGGGGGCGGCAAATGAGCAGTTCTTC
>.|.|TRBJ2-7|TRBV7-6
CASSLSLTYEQYF
TGTGCCAGCAGCTTAAGTCTGACCTACGAGCAGTACTTC
>.|.|TRBJ1-6|TRBV5-1
CASSTGTENSPLHF
TGCGCCAGCAGCACCGGGACGGAAAATTCACCCCTCCACTTT
>.|TRBD1|TRBJ1-1|TRBV20-1
CSAPDRVAFF
TGCAGTGCTCCGGACAGGGTTGCTTTCTTT
>.|.|TRBJ2-7|TRBV6-1
CASSLREHSYEQYF
TGTGCCAGCAGCCTCAGGGAACATTCCTACGAGCAGTACTTC
>few|.|TRBJ1-1|TRBV18
CASSPREGHGLGEAFF
TGTGCCAGCTCCCCGCGAGAGGGACACGGACTCGGTGAAGCTTTCTTT
>once|.|TRBJ1-2|TRBV27
CASSLLGGNYGYTF
TGTGCCAGCAGTTTATTGGGGGGGAACTATGGCTACACCTTC
>few|.|TRBJ1-5|TRBV15
CATSGNRDQPQHF
TGTGCCACCAGCGGCAACAGGGATCAGCCCCAGCATTTT
>.|.|TRBJ1-5|TRBV27
CASSAGGRNQPQHF
TGTGCCAGCAGTGCCGGCGGTCGTAATCAGCCCCAGCATTTT
>.|.|TRBJ1-5|TRBV30
CAWSGGLSNQPQHF
TGTGCCTGGAGTGGTGGGTTAAGCAATCAGCCCCAGCATTTT
>once|.|TRBJ1-2|TRBV10-3
CAISESGMSRPYGYTF
TGTGCCATCAGTGAGTCGGGGATGTCGAGGCCCTATGGCTACACCTTC
>.|.|TRBJ2-7|TRBV4-1
CASSQRSGGLGGHYEQYF
TGCGCCAGCAGCCAAAGATCGGGGGGTCTAGGGGGGCACTACGAGCAGTACTTC
>.|TRBD2|TRBJ2-3|TRBV7-8
CASSSRLAGGETQYF
TGTGCCAGCAGCTCCCGACTAGCGGGGGGCGAGACGCAGTATTTT
>.|.|TRBJ2-7|TRBV9
CASSDVTGTYEQYF
TGTGCCAGCAGCGATGTCACAGGGACCTACGAGCAGTACTTC
>.|.|TRBJ2-5|TRBV18
CASSPQRSVQETQYF
TGTGCCAGCTCACCACAGAGGTCGGTTCAAGAGACCCAGTACTTC
>few|TRBD1|TRBJ1-2|TRBV6-5
CATTRTGSGYTF
TGTGCCACCACCAGGACAGGGTCTGGCTACACCTTC
>.|.|TRBJ1-2|TRBV7-9
CASSEQGWNYGYTF
TGTGCCAGCAGCGAGCAGGGTTGGAACTATGGCTACACCTTC
>.|TRBD1|TRBJ1-1|TRBV7-8
CASSSTGMNTEAFF
TGTGCCAGCAGTTCGACAGGGATGAACACTGAAGCTTTCTTT
>.|TRBD1|TRBJ1-1|TRBV11-2
CASSAWDRGTNTEAFF
TGTGCCAGCAGCGCCTGGGACAGGGGGACAAACACTGAAGCTTTCTTT
>.|TRBD1|TRBJ1-2|TRBV5-1
CASSPTQTGSRGGYTF
TGCGCCAGCAGTCCTACCCAGACAGGGTCCAGGGGCGGCTACACCTTC
>.|TRBD2|TRBJ2-1|TRBV5-1
CASSLDFVAGSSYNEQFF
TGCGCCAGCAGCTTGGATTTTGTAGCGGGGAGCTCCTACAATGAGCAGTTCTTC
>once|TRBD1|TRBJ2-5|TRBV18
CASSQGQQETQYF
TGTGCCAGCTCACAGGGACAGCAAGAGACCCAGTACTTC
>.|.|TRBJ1-2|TRBV5-1
CASSLEQGFGYTF
TGCGCCAGCAGCTTGGAGCAGGGATTTGGCTACACCTTC
>.|.|TRBJ2-7|TRBV7-6
CASSLEAGAHSYEQYF
TGTGCCAGCAGCTTAGAGGCAGGAGCCCACTCCTACGAGCAGTACTTC
>.|.|TRBJ2-7|TRBV9
CASSVGGGPYEQYF
TGTGCCAGCAGCGTAGGTGGGGGGCCTTACGAGCAGTACTTC
>.|.|TRBJ2-5|TRBV6-6
CASSSESQETQYF
TGTGCCAGCAGTTCCGAATCTCAAGAGACCCAGTACTTC